This T cell receptor beta chain was found in a study of blood T cell repertoires in COVID-19. Across the study: T cells, B-cell-depleted T cells, or PBMCs supplied cDNA or gDNA.

Measured with immunoSEQ multiplex PCR; TCRdb has only the in-frame clones, and not every one. This sample has about 42,000 clones; 90% occur once, and the top ten carry less than 3%. The V and J ends lost 5 bases and 8 bases respectively, with 13 bases between them. Germline-derived CDR1 and CDR2 are SGHRS and YFSETQ. The CDR3 sequence is 13 residues long. This clone occurred once. The sequencing input was peripheral blood. This clonotype originated in a man aged 50 to 60 with active COVID-19. The gene calls are TRBV5-1 and TRBJ1-4; D not certain. CDR3 amino acids: CASSRAAGEKLFF. The CDR3, as DNA: TGCGCCAGCAGTCGGGCGGCGGGGGAAAAACTGTTTTTT.